Listed below are T cell receptor beta chains from one sample, sequenced in a study of T cell responses to AZD1222 COVID-19 vaccine. Sequencing used immunoSEQ multiplex PCR; TCRdb keeps in-frame clones, though not all of them. Of tens of thousands of clones in the sample, 65% to 90% were seen once. The material sequenced was peripheral blood, taken on day 0 of AZD1222 vaccination. The receptors stem from an adult in good health. The CDR3 runs from the conserved cysteine through the conserved F or W. Each record gives: CDR3 DNA, CDR3 protein, clone size, D gene, J gene, V gene. A D gene is named only where the DNA matches it firmly. Size is omitted from some rows. Given values are once, few, many or a class for expanded clones.

CDR3nt: TGCGCCAGCAGTGAGTCGAGGGCACTACTCTCCTACGAGCAGTACTTC; CDR3aa: CASSESRALLSYEQYF; abundance: .; d_gene: .; j_gene: TRBJ2-7; v_gene: TRBV10-1
CDR3nt: TGTGCCAGCAGCCCCCGGGGGGGCTCCTACAATGAGCAGTTCTTC; CDR3aa: CASSPRGGSYNEQFF; abundance: .; d_gene: TRBD2; j_gene: TRBJ2-1; v_gene: TRBV4-2
CDR3nt: TGTGCCACCAGTGATTTTTCCGGGGCTAGGGAGACCCAGTACTTC; CDR3aa: CATSDFSGARETQYF; abundance: .; d_gene: .; j_gene: TRBJ2-5; v_gene: TRBV24-1
CDR3nt: TGTGCCAGCAGCCAAGGACAGGGGCGGAATGAGCAGTTCTTC; CDR3aa: CASSQGQGRNEQFF; abundance: .; d_gene: TRBD1; j_gene: TRBJ2-1; v_gene: TRBV4-2
CDR3nt: TGCGCCAGCAGCTCTGGGACATCCCCCTACGAGCAGTACTTC; CDR3aa: CASSSGTSPYEQYF; abundance: .; d_gene: .; j_gene: TRBJ2-7; v_gene: TRBV5-1
CDR3nt: TGTGCCAGTCTCGGAGGTTATGACACTGAAGCTTTCTTT; CDR3aa: CASLGGYDTEAFF; abundance: once; d_gene: .; j_gene: TRBJ1-1; v_gene: TRBV28
CDR3nt: TGTGCCAGCTCACCATCGAACAGGGGAAACACCATATATTTT; CDR3aa: CASSPSNRGNTIYF; abundance: .; d_gene: .; j_gene: TRBJ1-3; v_gene: TRBV18
CDR3nt: TGTGCCAGCAGCCTTCCCCTGAACACTGAAGCTTTCTTT; CDR3aa: CASSLPLNTEAFF; abundance: .; d_gene: .; j_gene: TRBJ1-1; v_gene: TRBV6-5
CDR3nt: TGTGCCAGCTCACCACCGGGGACAGGGGGCTCCTACGAGCAGTACTTC; CDR3aa: CASSPPGTGGSYEQYF; abundance: .; d_gene: TRBD1; j_gene: TRBJ2-7; v_gene: TRBV18
CDR3nt: TGTGCCAGCAGTGGGAACCTTGGGACGGTCAACACCGGGGAGCTGTTTTTT; CDR3aa: CASSGNLGTVNTGELFF; abundance: once; d_gene: .; j_gene: TRBJ2-2; v_gene: TRBV27
CDR3nt: TGCGCCAGCAGCCAAGCAGAGGGGGCAGCCTACGAGCAGTACTTC; CDR3aa: CASSQAEGAAYEQYF; abundance: few; d_gene: TRBD1; j_gene: TRBJ2-7; v_gene: TRBV4-1
CDR3nt: TGTGCCAGCAGCCAGTCCGGGTCCAGAACAGATACGCAGTATTTT; CDR3aa: CASSQSGSRTDTQYF; abundance: .; d_gene: .; j_gene: TRBJ2-3; v_gene: TRBV3-1/TRBV3-2
CDR3nt: TGTGCCAGCAGTTTGAATTACGAGCAGTACTTC; CDR3aa: CASSLNYEQYF; abundance: .; d_gene: .; j_gene: TRBJ2-7; v_gene: TRBV28
CDR3nt: TGTGCCAGCAGTTTGGTAGGGGACGGACGCTCCTACGAGCAGTACTTC; CDR3aa: CASSLVGDGRSYEQYF; abundance: .; d_gene: .; j_gene: TRBJ2-7; v_gene: TRBV6-2/TRBV6-3
CDR3nt: TGTGCCAGCAGCCGGGAACCTCTGAGCGGCAGCTCCTACAATGAGCAGTTCTTC; CDR3aa: CASSREPLSGSSYNEQFF; abundance: once; d_gene: .; j_gene: TRBJ2-1; v_gene: TRBV5-5
CDR3nt: TGTGCCAGCACCCGAACACTGTCCTACACAGATACGCAGTATTTT; CDR3aa: CASTRTLSYTDTQYF; abundance: .; d_gene: .; j_gene: TRBJ2-3; v_gene: TRBV6-5
CDR3nt: TGCGCCAGCAGCTGGGTCGGTGCGGGGAACACCGGGGAGCTGTTTTTT; CDR3aa: CASSWVGAGNTGELFF; abundance: .; d_gene: .; j_gene: TRBJ2-2; v_gene: TRBV5-1
CDR3nt: TGTGCCAGCAGCGAGGGAGGGTACGGCTACACCTTC; CDR3aa: CASSEGGYGYTF; abundance: .; d_gene: .; j_gene: TRBJ1-2; v_gene: TRBV11-2
CDR3nt: TGCGCCAGCAGCGACCTAACCGGCCCGGCTTTCTTT; CDR3aa: CASSDLTGPAFF; abundance: .; d_gene: .; j_gene: TRBJ1-1; v_gene: TRBV10-1
CDR3nt: TGTGCCTGGGAGAGGGGGGCCAAAAACATTCAGTACTTC; CDR3aa: CAWERGAKNIQYF; abundance: .; d_gene: .; j_gene: TRBJ2-4; v_gene: TRBV30
CDR3nt: TGTGCCAGCAGCCCTCTTTCCGTCGGGGAGCTGTTTTTT; CDR3aa: CASSPLSVGELFF; abundance: once; d_gene: .; j_gene: TRBJ2-2; v_gene: TRBV9
CDR3nt: TGTGCCAGCAGCGCAAATACGGGCGGCAACGAGCAGTACTTC; CDR3aa: CASSANTGGNEQYF; abundance: .; d_gene: .; j_gene: TRBJ2-7; v_gene: TRBV7-8
CDR3nt: TGTGCCACCAGCAGAGATCTCGGGGCTACCTACAATGAGCAGTTCTTC; CDR3aa: CATSRDLGATYNEQFF; abundance: .; d_gene: .; j_gene: TRBJ2-1; v_gene: TRBV15
CDR3nt: TGTGCCAGTAGTTCTAGCGGGCCATACAATGAGCAGTTCTTC; CDR3aa: CASSSSGPYNEQFF; abundance: .; d_gene: TRBD2; j_gene: TRBJ2-1; v_gene: TRBV19
CDR3nt: TGTGCCAGCAGTGAAACCCGGGGAGGAAGGTCTGAAGCTTTCTTT; CDR3aa: CASSETRGGRSEAFF; abundance: .; d_gene: .; j_gene: TRBJ1-1; v_gene: TRBV6-1
CDR3nt: TGCAGCGTTTACCGGGGTGAAAAACTGTTTTTT; CDR3aa: CSVYRGEKLFF; abundance: once; d_gene: .; j_gene: TRBJ1-4; v_gene: TRBV29-1
CDR3nt: TGTGCCAGCAGCATTGCCAGCGGGAGGCAATACAATGAGCAGTTCTTC; CDR3aa: CASSIASGRQYNEQFF; abundance: .; d_gene: TRBD2; j_gene: TRBJ2-1; v_gene: TRBV3-1/TRBV3-2
CDR3nt: TGTGCCAGCAGCTTAGCGAGGGACTCAAAAGAGACCCAGTACTTC; CDR3aa: CASSLARDSKETQYF; abundance: once; d_gene: .; j_gene: TRBJ2-5; v_gene: TRBV7-9
CDR3nt: TGTGCCAGCAGTGAAAAGACAGGTCTACGCTACGAGCAGTACTTC; CDR3aa: CASSEKTGLRYEQYF; abundance: .; d_gene: .; j_gene: TRBJ2-7; v_gene: TRBV2
CDR3nt: TGTGCCAGTAGTCCTACAGGGGACTCTGGAGGAAGCAAGACTGAAGCTTTCTTT; CDR3aa: CASSPTGDSGGSKTEAFF; abundance: .; d_gene: TRBD1; j_gene: TRBJ1-1; v_gene: TRBV19
CDR3nt: TGTGCCAGCAGTGAGGACAGCCCCTATGGCTACACCTTC; CDR3aa: CASSEDSPYGYTF; abundance: .; d_gene: .; j_gene: TRBJ1-2; v_gene: TRBV25-1
CDR3nt: TGTGCCAGCAGCCTTAGGACAGGGAACACTGAAGCTTTCTTT; CDR3aa: CASSLRTGNTEAFF; abundance: few; d_gene: TRBD1; j_gene: TRBJ1-1; v_gene: TRBV3-1/TRBV3-2
CDR3nt: TGTGCCACCAGCAGAGACAGGGCTAGCTCCTACAATGAGCAGTTCTTC; CDR3aa: CATSRDRASSYNEQFF; abundance: .; d_gene: .; j_gene: TRBJ2-1; v_gene: TRBV15
CDR3nt: TGTGCCAGTAGTTTCCAGGGAGGCACTGAAGCTTTCTTT; CDR3aa: CASSFQGGTEAFF; abundance: .; d_gene: .; j_gene: TRBJ1-1; v_gene: TRBV19
CDR3nt: TGTGCCAGCTCACCAGGGAATTCCGGGGCCAACGTCCTGACTTTC; CDR3aa: CASSPGNSGANVLTF; abundance: .; d_gene: .; j_gene: TRBJ2-6; v_gene: TRBV18
CDR3nt: TGTGCCAGCCGCCTTGGGGGAAACACTGAAGCTTTCTTT; CDR3aa: CASRLGGNTEAFF; abundance: .; d_gene: .; j_gene: TRBJ1-1; v_gene: TRBV28
CDR3nt: TGTGCCAGCAGCCAAACGAGAACTTACAATGAGCAGTTCTTC; CDR3aa: CASSQTRTYNEQFF; abundance: few; d_gene: .; j_gene: TRBJ2-1; v_gene: TRBV3-1/TRBV3-2
CDR3nt: TGTGCCAGCTCACCGGCGCAACAAAATGAAAAACTGTTTTTT; CDR3aa: CASSPAQQNEKLFF; abundance: once; d_gene: .; j_gene: TRBJ1-4; v_gene: TRBV18
CDR3nt: TGCAGCGTTTCGACAGGGGGTGGGTACGAGCAGTACTTC; CDR3aa: CSVSTGGGYEQYF; abundance: .; d_gene: TRBD1; j_gene: TRBJ2-7; v_gene: TRBV29-1
CDR3nt: TGTGCCAGCAGTTCACCGGACAGGGAGGGCTATGGCTACACCTTC; CDR3aa: CASSSPDREGYGYTF; abundance: .; d_gene: TRBD1; j_gene: TRBJ1-2; v_gene: TRBV6-2/TRBV6-3
CDR3nt: TGTGCCAGCAGCTTCGGACAGGGCTCCTACGAGCAGTACTTC; CDR3aa: CASSFGQGSYEQYF; abundance: .; d_gene: TRBD1; j_gene: TRBJ2-7; v_gene: TRBV5-6